These 9 T cell receptor beta chains came from one sample sequenced in a study of cytomegalovirus exposure and HLA in healthy donors. In the PCR, 60 Vbeta and 13 Jbeta primers were used. Clones were read by immunoSEQ multiplex PCR, and TCRdb kept only the in-frame ones, dropping some. Of fewer than 200,000 clones listed, roughly 77% are singletons. The sample consisted of PBMCs. These receptors were obtained from a man in his forties or fifties in good health and CMV-seropositive.

This chain connects TRBV5-4 to TRBJ2-4; D may be TRBD2 (7 bases). The germline gives CDR1 SGHNT, CDR2 YYREEE (reference sequence). Trimming left V 4 bases short and J 2 bases short, with 16 bases between. There are 16 residues in the CDR3. CDR3 coding DNA: TGTGCCAGCAGCCAAGGCGGGGGCCTTTCCAAAAACATTCAGTACTTC. Residues: CASSQGGGLSKNIQYF.

The chain combines TRBV28 with TRBJ1-1; D is unclear. There are 14 residues in the CDR3. The germline gives CDR1 MDHEN, CDR2 SYDVKM. V was cut by 1 base and J by 0 bases, with 6 bases left in between. CDR3 region: CASSLSPMNTEAFF. Here the CDR3 DNA reads TGTGCCAGCAGTTTATCCCCTATGAACACTGAAGCTTTCTTT.

This sequence joins TRBV27 and TRBJ1-2; D gene uncertain. Germline CDR1 reads MNHEY; CDR2 reads SMNVEV (reference sequence). V gave up 5 bases and J gave up 4 bases, with 11 bases separating them. The CDR3 is made up of 13 amino acids. CDR3 coding DNA: TGTGCCAGCAGTCCCACCACTTTCTATGGCTACACCTTC. Translating gives CASSPTTFYGYTF.

The V gene is TRBV5-3, the J gene TRBJ1-1; 8 bases align to TRBD1. TRBV5-3 is an open reading frame, and its role is uncertain. V was clipped by 4 bases and J by 1 base; unmatched bases: 9. The CDR3 length is 16 residues. The CDR3: CARSQGQGRGNTEAFF. DNA for the CDR3: TGTGCCAGAAGCCAAGGACAGGGAAGGGGGAACACTGAAGCTTTCTTT.

Only one count was recorded for this clone. This chain links TRBV4-1 with TRBJ2-7, with 10 bases lining up with TRBD1. After removal of 1 base from V and 3 bases from J, the junction contained 9 bases not matched to a gene. The germline V gene encodes CDR1 MGHRA and CDR2 YSYEKL. The CDR3 is made up of 17 amino acids. This CDR3 reads CASSQGGQGTGVYEQYF. In DNA, the CDR3 is TGCGCCAGCAGCCAAGGGGGGCAAGGGACAGGGGTCTACGAGCAGTACTTC.

J is TRBJ1-6 and V is TRBV18; TRBD1 matches at 7 bases. With V trimmed by 2 bases and J by 5 bases, 6 bases remained unmatched. In germline, CDR1 is KGHSH, CDR2 LQKENI. The CDR3 loop spans 16 amino acids. Here the CDR3 DNA reads TGTGCCAGCTCACCAAGACAGGGCGGTGATAATTCACCCCTCCACTTT. Protein: CASSPRQGGDNSPLHF.

The rearrangement uses TRBV9 and TRBJ1-2; unclear D gene. The V gene lost 3 bases and the J gene lost 6 bases, with 12 bases spanning the gap. This CDR3 region has 13 residues. Germline loops: CDR1 SGDLS, CDR2 YYNGEE. CDR3 protein: CASSGQREDGYTF. CDR3 DNA sequence: TGTGCCAGCAGCGGACAAAGGGAGGATGGCTACACCTTC.

The V and J genes are TRBV5-6 and TRBJ1-2, with TRBD1 matching 7 bases. The V gene end was trimmed by 4 bases and the J gene end by 3 bases; junction bases not matched to a gene: 6. The CDR3 runs to 14 residues. The germline CDR1 and CDR2 sequences are SGHDT and YYEEEE. The DNA for the CDR3 is TGTGCCAGCAGCCTCTTTGGACAGGACTATGGCTACACCTTC. As protein: CASSLFGQDYGYTF.

The rearrangement joins TRBV9 to TRBJ2-5; TRBD2 matches at 9 bases. CDR1 SGDLS and CDR2 YYNGEE come from the germline V gene. This CDR3 is built from 15 residues. With V trimmed by 4 bases and J by 7 bases, 11 bases remained unmatched. The CDR3 DNA is TGTGCCAGCAGCCTAACGGCGGGAGGGAGTGTGACCCAGTACTTC. Translating gives CASSLTAGGSVTQYF.